This T cell receptor beta chain was sequenced in a study of blood T cell repertoires in COVID-19. Germline V lookup: CDR1 SGHAT, CDR2 FQNNGV. The CDR3 sequence is 12 residues long. Generated by immunoSEQ multiplex PCR, the TCRdb table keeps only in-frame clones and is missing some. Found here are 290,000 or so clones, around 86% of them singletons; the top ten hold roughly 2.6%. The source material was PBMCs or T cells enriched from blood (not recorded which). This sequence joins TRBV11-2 and TRBJ1-4; D unclear. The J call is doubtful: the DNA matches TRBJ2-2 better. The sequence derives from a woman under 30 who had recovered from COVID-19. Here the CDR3 reads CASSFFIGELFF. The CDR3, as DNA: TGTGCCAGCAGCTTTTTCATTGGGGAGCTGTTTTTT.